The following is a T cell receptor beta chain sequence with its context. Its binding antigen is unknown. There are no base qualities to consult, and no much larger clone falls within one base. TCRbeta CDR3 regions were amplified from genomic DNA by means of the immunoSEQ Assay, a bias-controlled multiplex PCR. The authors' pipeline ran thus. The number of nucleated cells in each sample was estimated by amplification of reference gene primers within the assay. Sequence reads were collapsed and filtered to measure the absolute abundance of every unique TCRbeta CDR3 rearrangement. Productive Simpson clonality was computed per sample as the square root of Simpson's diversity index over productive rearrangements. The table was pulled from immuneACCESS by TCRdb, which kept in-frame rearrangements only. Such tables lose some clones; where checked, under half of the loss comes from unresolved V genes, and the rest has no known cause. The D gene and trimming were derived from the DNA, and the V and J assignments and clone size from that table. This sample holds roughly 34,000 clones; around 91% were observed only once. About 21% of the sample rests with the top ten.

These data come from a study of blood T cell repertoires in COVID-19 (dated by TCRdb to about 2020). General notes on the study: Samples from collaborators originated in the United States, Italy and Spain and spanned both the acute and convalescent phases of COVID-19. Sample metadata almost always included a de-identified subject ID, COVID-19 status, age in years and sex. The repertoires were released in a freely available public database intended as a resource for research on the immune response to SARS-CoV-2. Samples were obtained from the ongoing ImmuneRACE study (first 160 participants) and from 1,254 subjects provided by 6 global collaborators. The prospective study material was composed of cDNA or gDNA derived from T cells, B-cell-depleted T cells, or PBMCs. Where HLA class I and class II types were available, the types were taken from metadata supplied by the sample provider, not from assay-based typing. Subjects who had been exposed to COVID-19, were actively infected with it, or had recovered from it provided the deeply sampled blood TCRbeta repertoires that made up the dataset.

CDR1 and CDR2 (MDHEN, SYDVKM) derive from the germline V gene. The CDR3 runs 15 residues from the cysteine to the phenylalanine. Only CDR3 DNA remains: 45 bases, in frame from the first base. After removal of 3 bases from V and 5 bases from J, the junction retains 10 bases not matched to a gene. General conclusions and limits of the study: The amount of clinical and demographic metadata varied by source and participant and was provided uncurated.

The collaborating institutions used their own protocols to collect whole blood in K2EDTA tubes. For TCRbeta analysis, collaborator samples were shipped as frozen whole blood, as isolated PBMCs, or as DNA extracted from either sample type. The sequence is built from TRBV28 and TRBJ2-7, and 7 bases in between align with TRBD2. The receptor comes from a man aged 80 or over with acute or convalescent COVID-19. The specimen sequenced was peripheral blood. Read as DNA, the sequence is TGTGCCAGCAGTTTTTGGGCAGGTGGGGGGGACGAGCAGTACTTC. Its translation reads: CASSFWAGGGDEQYF.